A selection of T cell receptor beta chains follows, all from one sample in a study of T cell repertoires in cytomegalovirus infection. TCRdb used MiXCR to reprocess the reads, holding one entry per CDR3 protein. The sample lists tens of thousands of distinct CDR3 sequences; roughly a quarter were seen once. For these receptors, no antigen is known. Sequences were derived from CD8+ T cells from cultured PBMCs, sampled from culture after CMV antigen stimulation. The receptors originated from a human donor in good health (CMV status not recorded). Some clones in this sample may be carry-over from other donors' samples. Both conserved end residues are part of each CDR3. The D gene is left open where the match is weak. Clone size, where shown, is once, few, many, or a class for clones that have expanded.

v_call	clone_size	d_call	j_call	cdr3_length	cdr3_aa	cdr3_nt
TRBV12-3/TRBV12-4	few	.	TRBJ2-2	12	CASSFLPGELFF	TGTGCCAGCAGTTTTCTTCCCGGGGAGCTGTTTTTT
TRBV29-1	few	TRBD2	TRBJ2-1	13	CSVGTSDYNEQFF	TGCAGCGTCGGGACTAGCGACTACAATGAGCAGTTCTTC
TRBV5-4	.	.	TRBJ2-1	11	CASSRGNEQFF	TGTGCCAGCAGCAGGGGCAATGAGCAGTTCTTC
TRBV20-1	many	TRBD1	TRBJ1-6	16	CSARQGLSSYNSPLHF	TGCAGTGCCAGACAGGGTCTCAGCTCCTATAATTCACCCCTCCACTTT
TRBV12-3/TRBV12-4	many	TRBD2	TRBJ2-3	15	CASSLTGGPGDTQYF	TGTGCCAGCAGTTTAACGGGAGGGCCGGGAGATACGCAGTATTTT
TRBV27	.	TRBD2	TRBJ2-3	15	CASSPWTSGSDTQYF	TGTGCCAGCAGTCCTTGGACTAGCGGCTCAGATACGCAGTATTTT
TRBV6-2/TRBV6-3	many	.	TRBJ2-7	16	CASSYDRIVMANEQYF	TGTGCCAGCAGTTACGACCGGATAGTAATGGCCAACGAGCAGTACTTC
TRBV7-8	few	.	TRBJ1-2	15	CASSLVQGKDYGYTF	TGTGCCAGCAGCTTAGTGCAGGGGAAGGACTATGGCTACACCTTC
TRBV11-3	.	.	TRBJ2-7	13	CASSITSSYEQYF	TGTGCCAGCAGCATAACTAGCTCCTACGAGCAGTACTTC
TRBV27	.	.	TRBJ2-1	17	CASSRSDGGSSYNEQFF	TGTGCCAGCAGTCGCTCAGATGGCGGAAGCTCCTACAATGAGCAGTTCTTC
TRBV7-2	many	.	TRBJ2-2	15	CASPQLGSYTGELFF	TGTGCCAGCCCACAACTGGGCTCCTACACCGGGGAGCTGTTTTTT
TRBV7-6	medium-sized	TRBD2	TRBJ2-3	16	CASSLLSGMGGDTQYF	TGTGCCAGCAGCCTCCTTAGCGGGATGGGGGGAGATACGCAGTATTTT
TRBV9	few	.	TRBJ2-7	14	CASSGEGSSYEQYF	TGTGCCAGCAGCGGAGAAGGGAGCTCCTACGAGCAGTACTTC
TRBV30	.	TRBD1	TRBJ1-1	13	CAWSPTGGTEAFF	TGTGCCTGGAGTCCCACAGGGGGGACTGAAGCTTTCTTT
TRBV6-6	.	.	TRBJ2-7	14	CASSYSGQTYEQYF	TGTGCCAGCAGTTACTCGGGGCAGACTTACGAGCAGTACTTC
TRBV20-1	many	TRBD2	TRBJ2-1	14	CSARDPSGSHEQFF	TGCAGTGCTAGAGATCCTAGCGGGAGCCATGAGCAGTTCTTC
TRBV12-3/TRBV12-4	many	.	TRBJ1-2	18	CARRLVGGLLGRNYGYTF	TGTGCCAGACGACTAGTTGGGGGGCTCCTTGGTCGGAACTATGGCTACACCTTC
TRBV6-2/TRBV6-3	.	TRBD2	TRBJ2-2	15	CASMEGLAYTGELFF	TGTGCCAGCATGGAGGGACTAGCCTACACCGGGGAGCTGTTTTTT
TRBV5-5	many	TRBD2	TRBJ2-2	16	CASSLVSGGPTGELFF	TGTGCCAGCAGCTTGGTATCGGGAGGGCCGACCGGGGAGCTGTTTTTT
TRBV30	.	.	TRBJ1-2	11	CATLGRYGYTF	TGTGCCACGCTGGGTCGCTATGGCTACACCTTC
TRBV6-5	few	TRBD2	TRBJ2-2	16	CASSFRLAGAIGELFF	TGTGCCAGCAGTTTCAGACTAGCGGGGGCGATCGGGGAGCTGTTTTTT
TRBV11-2	few	TRBD2	TRBJ2-2	16	CASSPLAGSNTGELFF	TGTGCCAGCAGCCCACTAGCGGGTTCGAACACCGGGGAGCTGTTTTTT
TRBV12-3/TRBV12-4	many	TRBD1	TRBJ2-1	14	CASRMTGSYNEQFF	TGTGCCAGCAGGATGACAGGGTCCTACAATGAGCAGTTCTTC
TRBV11-2	.	.	TRBJ2-2	14	CASSLGPNTGELFF	TGTGCCAGCAGCTTGGGACCGAACACCGGGGAGCTGTTTTTT
TRBV7-2	many	.	TRBJ2-3	13	CASSPVGPDTQYF	TGTGCCAGCAGCCCCGTGGGGCCAGATACGCAGTATTTT
TRBV7-9	many	TRBD2	TRBJ2-5	17	CASSLARLAGMGKTQYF	TGTGCCAGCAGCTTAGCGCGGCTAGCGGGGATGGGGAAGACCCAGTACTTC
TRBV6-1	.	.	TRBJ1-2	15	CASCPGTASNYGYTF	TGTGCCAGCTGCCCTGGGACGGCCTCTAACTATGGCTACACCTTC
TRBV7-6	.	TRBD2	TRBJ2-3	18	CASSAGEAGGPDTDTQYF	TGTGCCAGCAGCGCAGGGGAAGCGGGGGGGCCGGACACAGATACGCAGTATTTT
TRBV12-3/TRBV12-4	.	.	TRBJ2-3	13	CAGSFLDTDTQYF	TGTGCCGGCAGTTTTCTAGATACAGATACGCAGTATTTT
TRBV7-2	.	.	TRBJ1-1	14	CASSRDEGPRVAFF	TGTGCCAGCAGCCGGGACGAGGGGCCCAGGGTAGCTTTCTTT
TRBV20-1	few	.	TRBJ2-1	13	CSASGGLYNEQFF	TGCAGTGCTAGCGGGGGGCTCTACAATGAGCAGTTCTTC
TRBV20-1	.	.	TRBJ2-3	16	CSARAPDPTIGRTQYF	TGCAGTGCTAGAGCCCCGGACCCCACTATTGGAAGGACGCAGTATTTT
TRBV7-2	many	.	TRBJ1-3	13	CASSLNSGNTIYF	TGTGCCAGCAGCTTAAACTCTGGAAACACCATATATTTT
TRBV4-3	few	.	TRBJ1-3	16	CASSQEGRGSGNTIYF	TGCGCCAGCAGCCAAGAAGGGCGGGGCTCTGGAAACACCATATATTTT
TRBV20-1	.	.	TRBJ2-7	17	CSARRDSGGEHAYEQYF	TGCAGTGCTAGAAGGGATAGTGGAGGGGAGCACGCATACGAGCAGTACTTC
TRBV18	.	TRBD1	TRBJ2-1	14	CASSPDRVLNEQFF	TGTGCCAGCTCACCGGACAGGGTCTTAAATGAGCAGTTCTTC
TRBV7-2	.	TRBD1	TRBJ1-1	17	CASSLIPGQGFNTEAFF	TGTGCCAGCAGCCTCATACCGGGACAGGGATTTAACACTGAAGCTTTCTTT
TRBV7-3	.	TRBD2	TRBJ2-1	15	CASSPTSGEFDEQFF	TGTGCCAGCAGCCCGACTAGCGGGGAGTTCGATGAGCAGTTCTTC
TRBV7-2	many	.	TRBJ2-7	15	CASSLEFGGDYEQYF	TGTGCCAGCAGCTTAGAGTTTGGCGGGGACTACGAGCAGTACTTC
TRBV7-9	.	TRBD1	TRBJ2-7	14	CASSAGQGAREQYF	TGTGCCAGCAGCGCCGGACAGGGGGCGAGGGAGCAGTACTTC
TRBV2	few	TRBD1	TRBJ1-5	15	CASRRTGEANQPQHF	TGTGCCAGCAGACGGACAGGGGAAGCAAATCAGCCCCAGCATTTT
TRBV13	few	.	TRBJ2-7	14	CASRSGTSGYEQYF	TGTGCCAGCAGATCCGGGACATCGGGCTACGAGCAGTACTTC
TRBV20-1	.	.	TRBJ2-7	15	CSANHREKTLYEQYF	TGCAGTGCTAATCACAGGGAAAAGACCCTATACGAGCAGTACTTC
TRBV5-1	.	TRBD2	TRBJ2-1	16	CASSLTAGGGNNEQFF	TGCGCCAGCAGCTTGACAGCGGGAGGCGGAAACAATGAGCAGTTCTTC
TRBV11-2	few	.	TRBJ2-1	21	CASSPPRGGGSGDISYNEQFF	TGTGCCAGCAGCCCTCCTAGGGGGGGCGGGAGCGGGGATATCTCCTACAATGAGCAGTTCTTC
TRBV20-1	few	TRBD1	TRBJ2-2	17	CSARDRGDRGNTGELFF	TGCAGTGCTAGAGATCGGGGGGACAGGGGGAACACCGGGGAGCTGTTTTTT
TRBV19	.	.	TRBJ1-1	12	CASSMRDTEAFF	TGTGCCAGTAGTATGAGGGACACTGAAGCTTTCTTT
TRBV7-2	many	.	TRBJ1-5	15	CASSRDGGSNQPQHF	TGTGCCAGCAGCCGGGACGGGGGCAGCAATCAGCCCCAGCATTTT
TRBV6-1	many	.	TRBJ1-1	14	CASSLVQGGTEAFF	TGTGCCAGCAGCCTAGTCCAGGGTGGCACTGAAGCTTTCTTT
TRBV6-1	.	TRBD2	TRBJ2-4	15	CASTLAGGGENIQYF	TGTGCCAGCACCCTAGCGGGGGGAGGCGAAAACATTCAGTACTTC
TRBV4-1	many	.	TRBJ1-1	13	CASSPQLNTEAFF	TGCGCCAGCAGCCCACAGCTGAACACTGAAGCTTTCTTT
TRBV24-1	.	.	TRBJ1-5	15	CATSEVGRGHQPQHF	TGTGCCACCAGTGAAGTAGGGAGGGGTCATCAGCCCCAGCATTTT
TRBV15	few	.	TRBJ2-1	15	CATSFRDGTYNEQFF	TGTGCCACCAGCTTCCGGGACGGGACCTACAATGAGCAGTTCTTC
TRBV5-4	.	TRBD1	TRBJ2-7	14	CASSSGQGTYEQYF	TGTGCCAGCAGCTCGGGACAGGGGACCTACGAGCAGTACTTC
TRBV5-4	many	.	TRBJ2-2	14	CASSWQDLGGELFF	TGTGCCAGCAGCTGGCAAGATCTCGGCGGGGAGCTGTTTTTT
TRBV7-2	many	TRBD2	TRBJ2-2	20	CASPSFGPNFSGRVSGELFF	TGTGCCAGCCCGAGCTTCGGCCCCAACTTTAGCGGGAGGGTTTCCGGGGAGCTGTTTTTT
TRBV29-1	.	TRBD2	TRBJ2-5	12	CSVEPGGETQYF	TGCAGCGTTGAACCGGGGGGAGAGACCCAGTACTTC